These 9 T cell receptor beta chains were all obtained from the same sample, sequenced in a study of identical twins. Via MiXCR, TCRdb re-called the 5' RACE reads, giving one row per CDR3 protein. This sample yields about 810,000 distinct CDR3 sequences, of which around 12% are seen a single time; 1.5% to 2% belongs to the top ten. These same records also appear under a second study, on yellow fever vaccine responses in identical twins.

The specimen sequenced was PBMCs. The origin of the receptors is a woman aged 18-35 years in good health.

This clonotype has at least ten counts. The rearrangement joins TRBV29-1 to TRBJ2-1; D is undetermined. The CDR3 runs to 13 residues. CDR1 is SQVTM and CDR2 is ANQGSEA in the germline V gene. V shed 4 bases and J shed 5 bases, with 12 bases lying between them. The CDR3 here is CSVVVVEDNEQFF. The CDR3 DNA is TGCAGCGTTGTAGTGGTGGAAGACAATGAGCAGTTCTTC.

The genes are TRBV9 and TRBJ1-1; D is unresolved. The ends were cut back, 1 base at V and 4 bases at J, with 8 bases in the middle. The CDR3 is 13 residues long. The V gene's germline CDR1 is SGDLS and CDR2 YYNGEE. CDR3 bases: TGTGCCAGCAGCGTAAGCGAGGTCACTGAAGCTTTCTTT. Translated, it gives CASSVSEVTEAFF.

This clonotype was seen more than once but under ten times. The gene calls are TRBV7-9 and TRBJ1-1; D remains ambiguous. This CDR3 spans 13 amino acids. Germline CDR1 and CDR2: SEHNR and FQNEAQ (reference sequence). V was pared by 7 bases and J by 3 bases, with 12 bases between. CDR3 DNA sequence: TGTGCCAGCACGGAGGAGGGTGACACTGAAGCTTTCTTT. The encoded protein is CASTEEGDTEAFF. Together with reference TRBV7-9 and TRBJ1-1, the CDR3 gives the full variable domain: DTGVSQNPRHKITKRGQNVTFRCDPISEHNRLYWYRQTLGQGPEFLTYFQNEAQLEKSRLLSDRFSAERPKGSFSTLEIQRTEQGDSAMYLCASTEEGDTEAFFGQGTRLTVV.

This chain connects TRBV12-5 to TRBJ1-2; no reliable D call. Germline loops: CDR1 LGHNT, CDR2 FRNRAP. The length of the CDR3 is 12 residues. V gave up 3 bases and J gave up 4 bases, with 6 bases separating them. CDR3 protein: CASGFGLYGYTF. The CDR3 region has the DNA TGTGCTAGTGGTTTCGGCCTCTATGGCTACACCTTC. Combining the CDR3 with reference TRBV12-5 and TRBJ1-2 gives the whole variable domain DARVTQTPRHKVTEMGQEVTMRCQPILGHNTVFWYRQTMMQGLELLAYFRNRAPLDDSGMPKDRFSAEMPDATLATLKIQPSEPRDSAVYFCASGFGLYGYTFGSGTRLTVV.

V is TRBV6-5 and J is TRBJ1-6; a weak D match, TRBD1 (6 bases). Germline CDR1 is MNHEY and CDR2 is SVGAGI. V lost 1 base and J lost 6, with 10 bases in between. The CDR3 is 15 amino acids. This CDR3 reads CASSYWAQGNSPLHF. CDR3 sequence (DNA): TGTGCCAGCAGTTACTGGGCACAGGGTAATTCACCCCTCCACTTT.

V is TRBV25-1 and J is TRBJ1-1, with D tentatively TRBD1 (6 bases). Germline V CDR1 and CDR2: MGHDK, SYGVNS. The CDR3 length is 15 residues. With 3 bases removed from V and 3 bases from J, the gap between germline ends came to 14 bases. For the CDR3, the DNA is TGTGCCAGCAGTGAGACGGCAGGGGTTTACACTGAAGCTTTCTTT. It specifies CASSETAGVYTEAFF.

The V call is TRBV9, the J call TRBJ2-1; no firm D call. Trimming took 0 bases from V and 6 from J, leaving 7 bases between them. The CDR3 extends over 13 amino acids. Germline V gives CDR1 SGDLS, CDR2 YYNGEE. The CDR3 spells CASSVAIFNEQFF. CDR3 nucleotide sequence: TGTGCCAGCAGCGTAGCTATCTTCAATGAGCAGTTCTTC.

This clonotype was counted between two and nine times. The rearrangement links TRBV4-1 to TRBJ2-7; weak D call: TRBD2 (6 bases). Germline CDR1 MGHRA, CDR2 YSYEKL. Trimming took off 4 bases at V and 0 bases at J, with 16 bases between the two ends. The CDR3 length is 16 residues. This chain's CDR3 is CASSPNGRGNSYEQYV. Written as DNA, the CDR3 is TGCGCCAGCAGCCCCAACGGGAGAGGGAACTCCTACGAGCAGTACGTC.

This clonotype was picked up a small number of times. The chain links TRBV5-1 to TRBJ2-2, with D perhaps matching TRBD1 or TRBD2 (6 bases each). Trimming shortened V by 3 bases and J by 4 bases, and 10 bases separated the two germline ends. Germline lookup yields CDR1 SGHRS and CDR2 YFSETQ. This CDR3 comprises 14 residues. The CDR3 nucleotides are TGCGCCAGCAGCTCGGGGGCGAGCACCGGGGAGCTGTTTTTT. The encoded protein is CASSSGASTGELFF.